This T cell receptor beta chain came from a study of control samples from healthy donors and cancer patients. Trimming took 5 bases from V and 1 from J, leaving 15 bases between them. This CDR3 has 15 amino acids. CDR1 and CDR2 (germline): MNHEY, SVGEGT. Profiled with immunoSEQ multiplex PCR; TCRdb holds only in-frame clones, not every one. The sample records some 5,500 clones, around three quarters being singletons. Specimen: formalin-fixed, paraffin-embedded tissue. This chain connects TRBV6-2 or TRBV6-3 to TRBJ2-7, with D tentatively TRBD1 (6 bases). The TCR originated in a male donor with melanoma. The CDR3 sequence is CASSTTRTASYEQYF. The CDR3 DNA reads as TGTGCCAGCAGTACCACCAGGACAGCTTCCTACGAGCAGTACTTC.